The clone carrying this TCR beta chain was picked up a small number of times. Its antigen is unknown. Looked up from germline, CDR1 is SGHNT and CDR2 is YENEEA. This CDR3 has 15 residues. Germline trimming cut 4 bases from V and 2 bases from J; bases unmatched to any gene: 2. These data are taken from a study of beta chain features in type 1 diabetes. Study-level points and caveats: In every one of the four CD4+ subsets, TCRB CDR3s were moderately but significantly shorter in Type 1 diabetes patients.

Every isolated RNA sample was fully reverse transcribed, so sequencing captured expressed TCRB transcripts. Produced via immunoSEQ multiplex PCR; TCRdb's table is partial and in-frame only. The top ten clones hold about 0.6% of a sample with approximately 140,000 clones, roughly 10% of them seen once. The source of this sequence is a woman aged 35 to 49 in good health. Sequencing used central memory CD4+ T cells from blood. The V call is TRBV11-3, the J call TRBJ2-1; 10 nucleotides match TRBD2. The CDR3 DNA follows: TGTGCCAGCAGCTCTGGACTAGCGGCCTACAATGAGCAGTTCTTC. Translated: CASSSGLAAYNEQFF.